This T cell receptor (beta chain) was captured by sequencing in a study of T cells and copy number aberrations in small-cell lung cancer. The method was immunoSEQ multiplex PCR; TCRdb's version includes in-frame clones alone and lacks a portion of them. Of 2,600 or so clones listed, 65% to 80% are singletons. Germline assignment: CDR1 MRHNA and CDR2 SNTAGT. V trimming: 4 bases; J trimming: 5 bases; junction bases outside the gene matches: 7. There are 14 residues in the CDR3. All donors had upfront surgery, without preoperative chemotherapy or radiotherapy, and never received immunotherapy. The receptor was derived from a man aged 60-69 years with small cell lung cancer. Sequenced sample: normal tissue next to the tumor. V gene TRBV6-4 combines with J gene TRBJ2-5, with 7 bases identical to TRBD2. The CDR3 nucleotides read TGTGCCAGCAGTGCCCGGGCCGGGGGGGAGACCCAGTACTTC. The encoded protein is CASSARAGGETQYF.